Listed here are 8 T cell receptor beta chains from one sample, sequenced in a study of T cells expressing NK-cell markers (dated by TCRdb to about 2020). The protocol used for the library was 5' RACE. Sequencing took place on an Illumina HiSeq 2000. TCRdb reprocessed the reads and provides one entry for every CDR3 protein sequence; no DNA is given. The table kept for this sample lists approximately 550,000 distinct CDR3 sequences. Clones ranked in the top ten supply 3% to 4.5% of the sample. The sequencing sample was made of blood T cells: a sorted CD56 or NKG2C T cell subset, CD4+ or CD8+ T cells, or bulk PBMC T cells (not recorded which). Receptors were obtained from a man between 18 and 35 years old in good health. Donor details come from another sample of the same person, matched by shared clones.

The gene calls are TRBV20-1 and TRBJ1-2. Germline values: CDR1 DFQATT, CDR2 SNEGSKA (reference sequence). This CDR3 is built from 14 residues. CDR3 sequence reads: CSARDLRAYYGYTF.

The V and J genes are TRBV25-1 and TRBJ2-6; the TRBD1 assignment by TCRdb is unverifiable without DNA. Germline assignment: CDR1 MGHDK and CDR2 SYGVNS. The CDR3 covers 16 residues. CDR3 sequence reads: CASSESGGSGANVLTF.

The chain recombines TRBV7-2 with TRBJ1-5; TCRdb reports TRBD1, a call that lacks DNA to check it against. In germline, CDR1 is SGHTA, CDR2 FQGNSA. CDR3 length: 17 amino acids. The CDR3 protein is CASSLGRTQNSNQPQHF.

V and J are TRBV10-2 and TRBJ2-1; TCRdb's D call, TRBD2, is unchecked because there is no DNA. Germline V gene lookup returns CDR1 WSHSY and CDR2 SAAADI. The CDR3 has 18 residues. CDR3: CASSEYRLAGGPGNEQFF.

This CDR3 reads CAISGTSYQETQYF. The chain joins TRBV10-3 to TRBJ2-5. CDR1 and CDR2 (germline): ENHRY, SYGVKD. This CDR3 contains 14 residues.

The chain links TRBV7-2 to TRBJ2-7. The CDR3 consists of 14 residues. Germline lookup yields CDR1 SGHTA and CDR2 FQGNSA. The CDR3 reads CASSLLIPDLEQYF.

The chain combines TRBV12-3 or TRBV12-4 with TRBJ2-7; TCRdb's D call, TRBD1, is unchecked because there is no DNA. The CDR3 extends over 15 amino acids. CDR3 protein: CASSLVPQGAYEQYF.

The rearrangement links TRBV6-5 to TRBJ2-3. The CDR3 runs to 11 residues. Germline V gene data show CDR1 as MNHEY and CDR2 as SVGAGI. CDR3 sequence reads: CASSYGDTQYF.